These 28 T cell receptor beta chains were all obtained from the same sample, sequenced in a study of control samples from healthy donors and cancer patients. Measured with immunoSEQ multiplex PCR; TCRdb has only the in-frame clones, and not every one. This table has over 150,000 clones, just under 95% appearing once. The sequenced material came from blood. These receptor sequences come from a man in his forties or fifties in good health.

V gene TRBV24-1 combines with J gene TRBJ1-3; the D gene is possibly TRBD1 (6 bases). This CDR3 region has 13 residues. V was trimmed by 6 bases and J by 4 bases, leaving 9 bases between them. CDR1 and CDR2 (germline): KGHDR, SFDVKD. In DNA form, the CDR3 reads TGTGCCACCAGTCCAGGGGACGGAAACACCATATATTTT. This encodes CATSPGDGNTIYF.

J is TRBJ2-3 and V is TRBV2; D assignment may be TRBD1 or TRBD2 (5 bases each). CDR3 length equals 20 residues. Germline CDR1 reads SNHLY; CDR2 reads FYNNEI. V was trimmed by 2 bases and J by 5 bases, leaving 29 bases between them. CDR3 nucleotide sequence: TGTGCCAGCAGTGAACTCCGATACTTACACGGGACCGTTAAAGAAGATACGCAGTATTTT. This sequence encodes CASSELRYLHGTVKEDTQYF.

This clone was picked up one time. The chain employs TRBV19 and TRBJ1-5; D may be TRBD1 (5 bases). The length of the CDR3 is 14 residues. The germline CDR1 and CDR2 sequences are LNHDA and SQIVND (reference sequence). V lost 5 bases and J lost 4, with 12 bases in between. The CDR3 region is CASSPRQSNQPQHF. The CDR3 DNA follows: TGTGCCAGTAGTCCCCGACAGTCAAATCAGCCCCAGCATTTT. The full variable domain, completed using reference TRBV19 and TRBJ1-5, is DGGITQSPKYLFRKEGQNVTLSCEQNLNHDAMYWYRQDPGQGLRLIYYSQIVNDFQKGDIAEGYSVSREKKESFPLTVTSAQKNPTAFYLCASSPRQSNQPQHFGDGTRLSIL.

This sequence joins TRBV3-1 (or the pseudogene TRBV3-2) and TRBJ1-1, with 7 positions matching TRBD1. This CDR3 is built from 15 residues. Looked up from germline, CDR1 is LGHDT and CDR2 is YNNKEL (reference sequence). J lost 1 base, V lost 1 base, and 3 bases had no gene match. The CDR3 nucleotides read TGTGCCAGCAGCCAAGGTCGGGACAGGAACACTGAAGCTTTCTTT. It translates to CASSQGRDRNTEAFF.

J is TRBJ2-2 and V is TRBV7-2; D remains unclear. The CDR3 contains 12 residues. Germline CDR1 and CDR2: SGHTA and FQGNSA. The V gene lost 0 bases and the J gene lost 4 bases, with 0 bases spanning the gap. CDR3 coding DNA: TGTGCCAGCAGCTTAGCCACCGGGGAGCTGTTTTTT. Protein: CASSLATGELFF.

The CDR3 DNA reads as TGTGCCAGCAGGGAGACAGGGGGGATCTACGAGCAGTACTTC. It translates to CASRETGGIYEQYF. J is TRBJ2-7 and V is TRBV2, with TRBD1 matching over 9 bases. V was pared by 6 bases and J by 3 bases, with 6 bases of the junction left unmatched. The CDR3 is 14 residues long. Germline V lookup: CDR1 SNHLY, CDR2 FYNNEI.

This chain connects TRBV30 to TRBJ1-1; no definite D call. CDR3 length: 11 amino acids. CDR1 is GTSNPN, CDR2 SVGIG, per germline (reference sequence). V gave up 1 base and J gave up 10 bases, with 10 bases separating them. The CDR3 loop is CAWSGGVRAFF. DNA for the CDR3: TGTGCCTGGAGTGGCGGGGTACGAGCTTTCTTT.

CDR3 in amino acids: CASSVLQSNQPQHF. In nucleotides, the CDR3 is TGTGCCAGCAGCGTCTTACAGTCAAATCAGCCCCAGCATTTT. V is TRBV5-5 and J is TRBJ1-5; D gene ambiguous. Looked up from germline, CDR1 is SGHKS and CDR2 is YYEKEE (reference sequence). The CDR3 has 14 residues. V dropped 4 bases and J dropped 4 bases, with 12 bases sitting between them.

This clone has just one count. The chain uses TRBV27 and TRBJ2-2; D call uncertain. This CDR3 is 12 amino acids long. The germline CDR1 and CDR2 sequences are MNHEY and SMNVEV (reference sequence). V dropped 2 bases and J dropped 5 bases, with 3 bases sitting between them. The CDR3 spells CASSLRTGELFF. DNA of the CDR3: TGTGCCAGCAGTTTACGAACCGGGGAGCTGTTTTTT.

DNA of the CDR3: TGTGCCAGCAGCCCACGGGACATTAGGAATTCACCCCTCCACTTT. It yields the protein CASSPRDIRNSPLHF. The chain carries TRBV28 and TRBJ1-6, with a tentative D call TRBD1 (6 bases). Trimming removed 6 bases from V and 7 bases from J, with 16 bases in between. Germline CDR1 reads MDHEN; CDR2 reads SYDVKM. CDR3 length equals 15 residues.

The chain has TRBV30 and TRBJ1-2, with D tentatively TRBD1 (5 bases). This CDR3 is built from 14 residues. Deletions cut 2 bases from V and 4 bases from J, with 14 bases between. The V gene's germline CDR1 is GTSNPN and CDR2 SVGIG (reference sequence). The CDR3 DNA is TGTGCCTGGAGTTCCGGGACGTGGGGCTATGGCTACACCTTC. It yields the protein CAWSSGTWGYGYTF.

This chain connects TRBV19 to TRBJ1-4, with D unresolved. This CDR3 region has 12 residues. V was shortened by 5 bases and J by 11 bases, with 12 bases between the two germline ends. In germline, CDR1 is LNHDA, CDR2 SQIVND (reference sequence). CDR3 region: CASSASPPKLFF. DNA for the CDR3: TGTGCCAGTAGTGCGTCACCTCCTAAACTGTTTTTT.

CDR3 loop: CASSTGADTEAFF. CDR3 bases: TGTGCCAGCAGCACGGGGGCCGATACTGAAGCTTTCTTT. V and J are TRBV21-1 and TRBJ1-1. TRBV21-1 is tagged as a pseudogene. This CDR3 region has 13 residues.

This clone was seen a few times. This CDR3 reads CAWSVPLRVPYEQYF. DNA of the CDR3: TGTGCCTGGAGTGTTCCTCTCAGGGTTCCCTACGAGCAGTACTTC. The chain recombines TRBV30 with TRBJ2-7, with TRBD1 as a possible D gene (5 bases). Germline CDR1 reads GTSNPN; CDR2 reads SVGIG (reference sequence). V gave up 0 bases and J gave up 2 bases, with 14 bases separating them. The CDR3 runs to 15 residues.

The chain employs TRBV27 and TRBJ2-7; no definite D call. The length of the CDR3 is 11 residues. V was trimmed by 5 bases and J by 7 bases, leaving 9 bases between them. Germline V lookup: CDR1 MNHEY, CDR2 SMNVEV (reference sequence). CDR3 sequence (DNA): TGTGCCAGCAGTACCATGAGGGAGCAGTACTTC. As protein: CASSTMREQYF.

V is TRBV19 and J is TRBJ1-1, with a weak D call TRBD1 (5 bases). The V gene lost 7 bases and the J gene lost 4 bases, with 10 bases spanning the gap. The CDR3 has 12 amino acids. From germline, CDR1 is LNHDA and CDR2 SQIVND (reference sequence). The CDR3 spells CASTNRGTEAFF. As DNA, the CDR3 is TGTGCCAGTACCAATAGGGGCACTGAAGCTTTCTTT.

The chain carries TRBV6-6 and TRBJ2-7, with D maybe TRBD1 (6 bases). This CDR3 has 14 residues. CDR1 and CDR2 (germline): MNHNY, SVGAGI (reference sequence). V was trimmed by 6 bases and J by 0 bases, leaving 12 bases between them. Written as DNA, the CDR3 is TGTGCCAGCAGAGGGACGGACAGCTCCTACGAGCAGTACTTC. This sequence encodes CASRGTDSSYEQYF.

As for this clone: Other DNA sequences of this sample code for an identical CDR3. CDR3 bases: TGCGCCAGCAGCTTGGGGGGTTCACCCCTCCACTTT. This sequence encodes CASSLGGSPLHF. The chain recombines TRBV5-1 with TRBJ1-6; no reliable D call. Germline values: CDR1 SGHRS, CDR2 YFSETQ. CDR3 size: 12 residues. Trimming left V 0 bases short and J 9 bases short, with 4 bases between.

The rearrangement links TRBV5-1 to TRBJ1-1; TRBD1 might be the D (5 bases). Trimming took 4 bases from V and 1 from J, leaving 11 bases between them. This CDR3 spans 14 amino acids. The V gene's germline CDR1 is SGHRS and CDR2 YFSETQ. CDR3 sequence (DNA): TGCGCCAGCAGCACAGGACCTTCGAACACTGAAGCTTTCTTT. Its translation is CASSTGPSNTEAFF.

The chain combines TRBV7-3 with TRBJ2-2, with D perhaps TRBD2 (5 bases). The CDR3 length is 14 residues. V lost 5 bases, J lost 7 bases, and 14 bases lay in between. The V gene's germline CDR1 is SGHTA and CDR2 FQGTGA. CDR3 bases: TGTGCCAGCAGCGGAAGAGGGTCAGACGGGGAGCTGTTTTTT. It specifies CASSGRGSDGELFF.

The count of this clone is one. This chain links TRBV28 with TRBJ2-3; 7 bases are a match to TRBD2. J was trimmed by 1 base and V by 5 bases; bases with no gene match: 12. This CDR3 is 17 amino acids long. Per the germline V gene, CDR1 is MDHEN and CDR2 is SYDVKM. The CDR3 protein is CASSGAQGSGGTDTQYF. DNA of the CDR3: TGTGCCAGCAGTGGAGCCCAAGGGAGCGGGGGCACAGATACGCAGTATTTT.

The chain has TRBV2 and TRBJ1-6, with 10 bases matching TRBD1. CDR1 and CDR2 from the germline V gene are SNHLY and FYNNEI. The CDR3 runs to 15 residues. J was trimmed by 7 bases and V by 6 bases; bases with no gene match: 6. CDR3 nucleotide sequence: TGTGCCAGCAGGGTATCGGACAGGGGGAATTCACCCCTCCACTTT. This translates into CASRVSDRGNSPLHF. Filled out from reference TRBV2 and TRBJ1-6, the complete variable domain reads EPEVTQTPSHQVTQMGQEVILRCVPISNHLYFYWYRQILGQKVEFLVSFYNNEISEKSEIFDDQFSVERPDGSNFTLKIRSTKLEDSAMYFCASRVSDRGNSPLHFGNGTRLTVT.

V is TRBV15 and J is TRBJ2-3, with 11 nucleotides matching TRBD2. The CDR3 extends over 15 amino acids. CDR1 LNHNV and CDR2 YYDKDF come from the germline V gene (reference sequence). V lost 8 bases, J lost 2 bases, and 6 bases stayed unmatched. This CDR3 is CATSVAGGPTDTQYF. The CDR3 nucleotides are TGTGCCACCTCAGTAGCGGGGGGGCCCACAGATACGCAGTATTTT.

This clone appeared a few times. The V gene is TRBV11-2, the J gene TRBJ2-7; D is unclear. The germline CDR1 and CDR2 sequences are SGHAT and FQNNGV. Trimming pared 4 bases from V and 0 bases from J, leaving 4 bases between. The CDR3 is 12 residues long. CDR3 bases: TGTGCCAGCAGCTCTCCCTCCTACGAGCAGTACTTC. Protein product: CASSSPSYEQYF.

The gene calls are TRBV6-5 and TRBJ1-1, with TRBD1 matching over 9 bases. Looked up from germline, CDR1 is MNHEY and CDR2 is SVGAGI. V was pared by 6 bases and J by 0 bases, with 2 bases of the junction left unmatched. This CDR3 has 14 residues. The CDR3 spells CASRRTGVNTEAFF. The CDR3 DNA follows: TGTGCCAGCAGGAGGACAGGGGTGAACACTGAAGCTTTCTTT.

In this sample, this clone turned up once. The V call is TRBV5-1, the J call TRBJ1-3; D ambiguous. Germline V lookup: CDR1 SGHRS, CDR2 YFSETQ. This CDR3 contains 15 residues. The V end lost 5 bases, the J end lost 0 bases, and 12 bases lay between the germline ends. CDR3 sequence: CASSQSTISGNTIYF. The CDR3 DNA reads TGCGCCAGCAGTCAGTCGACCATCTCTGGAAACACCATATATTTT.

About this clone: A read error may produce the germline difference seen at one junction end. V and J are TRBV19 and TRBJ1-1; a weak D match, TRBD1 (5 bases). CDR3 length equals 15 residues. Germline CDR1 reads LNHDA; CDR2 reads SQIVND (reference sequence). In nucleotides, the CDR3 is TGTGCCACTAGTATAGATCTGGGACTCGACACTGAAGCTTTCTTT. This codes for CATSIDLGLDTEAFF.

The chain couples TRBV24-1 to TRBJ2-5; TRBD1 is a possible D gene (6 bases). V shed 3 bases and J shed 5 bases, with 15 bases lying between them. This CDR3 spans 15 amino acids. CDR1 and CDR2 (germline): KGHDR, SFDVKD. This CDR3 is CATSDPGRGGETQYF. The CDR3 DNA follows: TGTGCCACCAGTGATCCTGGCAGGGGTGGGGAGACCCAGTACTTC.